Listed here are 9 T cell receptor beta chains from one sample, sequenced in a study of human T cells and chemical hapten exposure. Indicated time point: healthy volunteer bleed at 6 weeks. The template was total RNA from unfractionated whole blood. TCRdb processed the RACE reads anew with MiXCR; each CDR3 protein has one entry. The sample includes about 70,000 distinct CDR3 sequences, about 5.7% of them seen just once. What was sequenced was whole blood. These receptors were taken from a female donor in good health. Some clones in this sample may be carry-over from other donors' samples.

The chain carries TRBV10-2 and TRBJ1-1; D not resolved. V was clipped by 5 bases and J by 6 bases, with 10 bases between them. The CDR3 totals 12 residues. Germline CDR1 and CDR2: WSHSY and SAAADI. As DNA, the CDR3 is TGCGCCAGCAGTAATCAGAAGGCTGAAGCTTTCTTT. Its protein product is CASSNQKAEAFF.

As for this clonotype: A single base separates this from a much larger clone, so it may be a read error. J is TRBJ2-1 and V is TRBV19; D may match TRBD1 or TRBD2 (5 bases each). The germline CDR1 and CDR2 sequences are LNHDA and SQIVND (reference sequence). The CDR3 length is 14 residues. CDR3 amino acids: CASSIGTGTDEEFF. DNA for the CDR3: TGTGCCAGTAGTATAGGGACCGGGACCGATGAGGAGTTCTTC.

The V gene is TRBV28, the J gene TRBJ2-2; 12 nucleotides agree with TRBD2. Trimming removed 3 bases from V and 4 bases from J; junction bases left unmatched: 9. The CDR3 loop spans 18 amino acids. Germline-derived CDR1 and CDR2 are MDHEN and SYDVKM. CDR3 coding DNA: TGTGCCAGCAGTTTCCGGGCTAGCGGGAGGGCGGTCACCGGGGAGCTGTTTTTT. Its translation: CASSFRASGRAVTGELFF.

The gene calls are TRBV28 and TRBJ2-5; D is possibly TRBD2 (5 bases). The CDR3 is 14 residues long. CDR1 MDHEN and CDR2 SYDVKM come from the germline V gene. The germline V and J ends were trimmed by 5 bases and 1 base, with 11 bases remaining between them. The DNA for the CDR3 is TGTGCCAGCAGTCCGCCCCGGGGCCAAGAGACCCAGTACTTC. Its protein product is CASSPPRGQETQYF.

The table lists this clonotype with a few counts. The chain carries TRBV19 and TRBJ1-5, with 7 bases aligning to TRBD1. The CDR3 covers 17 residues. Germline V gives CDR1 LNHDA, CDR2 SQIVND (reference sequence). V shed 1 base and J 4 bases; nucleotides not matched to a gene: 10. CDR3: CASSIATASRGNQPQHF. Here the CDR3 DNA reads TGTGCCAGTAGTATAGCTACAGCTTCCAGGGGGAATCAGCCCCAGCATTTT.

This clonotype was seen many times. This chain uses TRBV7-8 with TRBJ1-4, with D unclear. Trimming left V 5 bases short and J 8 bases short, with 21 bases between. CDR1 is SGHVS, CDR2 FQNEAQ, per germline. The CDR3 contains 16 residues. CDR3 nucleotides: TGTGCCAGCAGCCATCGCCTAGGGAAAGCTAGCGAAAAACTGTTTTTT. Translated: CASSHRLGKASEKLFF. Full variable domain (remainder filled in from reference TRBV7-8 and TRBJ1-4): GAGVSQSPRYKVAKRGQDVALRCDPISGHVSLFWYQQALGQGPEFLTYFQNEAQLDKSGLPSDRFFAERPEGSVSTLKIQRTQQEDSAVYLCASSHRLGKASEKLFFGSGTQLSVL.

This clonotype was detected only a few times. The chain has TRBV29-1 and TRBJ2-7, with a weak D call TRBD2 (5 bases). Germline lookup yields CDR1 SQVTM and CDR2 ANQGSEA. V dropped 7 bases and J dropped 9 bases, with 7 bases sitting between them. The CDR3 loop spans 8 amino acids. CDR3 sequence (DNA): TGCAGCGGTGCGGGGCAGTACTTC. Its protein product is CSGAGQYF.

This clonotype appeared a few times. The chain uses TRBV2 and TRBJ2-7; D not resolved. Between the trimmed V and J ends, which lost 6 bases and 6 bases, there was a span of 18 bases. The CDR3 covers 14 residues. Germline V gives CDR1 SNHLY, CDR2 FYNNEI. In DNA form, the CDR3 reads TGTGCCAGCAGACCCAGGTTCCCTCGCTCCGAGCAGTACTTC. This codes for CASRPRFPRSEQYF.

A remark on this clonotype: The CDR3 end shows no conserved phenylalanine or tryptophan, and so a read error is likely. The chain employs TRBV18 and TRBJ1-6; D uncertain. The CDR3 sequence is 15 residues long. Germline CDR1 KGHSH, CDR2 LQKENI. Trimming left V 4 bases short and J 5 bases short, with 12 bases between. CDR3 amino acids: CASSQELPDNSPLHS. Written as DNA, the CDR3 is TGTGCCAGCTCACAAGAGCTCCCCGATAATTCACCCCTCCACTCT.